This TCR beta chain is from a study of technical replicates of blood from several donors. Sequencing used immunoSEQ multiplex PCR; TCRdb keeps in-frame clones, though not all of them. The sample contains 70,000 to 95,000 clones, 94% of which appear only once. The specimen was T cells isolated from PBMCs. The clonotype comes from a human donor in good health.

In nucleotides, the CDR3 is TGTGCCAGCGCTCCGACCAGGGGGGAGACCCAGTACTTC. It encodes CASAPTRGETQYF. The chain uses TRBV28 and TRBJ2-5; TRBD1 matches at 7 bases. The trim removed 8 bases at V and 5 bases at J, leaving 8 bases unmatched. The CDR3 is 13 residues long. The germline V gene has CDR1 MDHEN and CDR2 SYDVKM.